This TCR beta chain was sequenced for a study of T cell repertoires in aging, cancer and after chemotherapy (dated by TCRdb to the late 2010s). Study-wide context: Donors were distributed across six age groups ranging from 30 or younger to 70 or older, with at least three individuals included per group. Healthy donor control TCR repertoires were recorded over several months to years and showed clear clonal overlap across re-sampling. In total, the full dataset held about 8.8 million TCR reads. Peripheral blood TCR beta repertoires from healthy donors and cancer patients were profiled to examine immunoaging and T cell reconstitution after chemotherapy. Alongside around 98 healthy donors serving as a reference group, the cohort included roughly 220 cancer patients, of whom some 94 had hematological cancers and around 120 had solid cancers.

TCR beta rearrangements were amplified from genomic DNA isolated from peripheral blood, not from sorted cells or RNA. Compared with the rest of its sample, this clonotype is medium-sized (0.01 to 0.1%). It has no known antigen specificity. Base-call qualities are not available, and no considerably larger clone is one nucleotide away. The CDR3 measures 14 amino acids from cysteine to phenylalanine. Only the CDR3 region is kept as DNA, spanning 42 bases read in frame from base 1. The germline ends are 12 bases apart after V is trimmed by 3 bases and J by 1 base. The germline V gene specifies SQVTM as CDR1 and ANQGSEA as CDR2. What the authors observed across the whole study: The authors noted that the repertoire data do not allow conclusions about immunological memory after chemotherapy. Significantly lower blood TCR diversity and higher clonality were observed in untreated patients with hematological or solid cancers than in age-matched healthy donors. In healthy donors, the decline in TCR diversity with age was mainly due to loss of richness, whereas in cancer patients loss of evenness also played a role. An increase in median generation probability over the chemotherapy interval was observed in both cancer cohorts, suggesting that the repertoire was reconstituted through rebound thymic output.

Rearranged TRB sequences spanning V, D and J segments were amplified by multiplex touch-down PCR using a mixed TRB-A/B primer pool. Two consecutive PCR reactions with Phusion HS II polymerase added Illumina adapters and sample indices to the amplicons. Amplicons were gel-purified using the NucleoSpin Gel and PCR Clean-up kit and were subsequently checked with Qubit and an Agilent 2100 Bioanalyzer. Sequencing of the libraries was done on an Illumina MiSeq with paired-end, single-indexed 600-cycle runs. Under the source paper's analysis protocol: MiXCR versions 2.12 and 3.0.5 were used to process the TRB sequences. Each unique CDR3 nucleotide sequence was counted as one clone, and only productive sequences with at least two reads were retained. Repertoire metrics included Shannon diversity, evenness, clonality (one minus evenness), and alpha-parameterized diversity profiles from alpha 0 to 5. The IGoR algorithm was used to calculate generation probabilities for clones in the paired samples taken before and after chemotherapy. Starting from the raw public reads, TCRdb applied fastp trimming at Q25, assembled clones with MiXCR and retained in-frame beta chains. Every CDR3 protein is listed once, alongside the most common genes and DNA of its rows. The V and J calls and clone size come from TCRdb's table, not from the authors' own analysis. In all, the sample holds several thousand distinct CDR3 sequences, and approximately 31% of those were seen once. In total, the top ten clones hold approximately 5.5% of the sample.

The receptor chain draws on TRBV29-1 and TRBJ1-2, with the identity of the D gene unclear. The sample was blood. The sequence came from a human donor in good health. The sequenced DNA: TGCAGCGTTGAGCGGGCCTTGGGTAACTATGGCTACACCTTC. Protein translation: CSVERALGNYGYTF.